Here is one T cell receptor beta chain with its context. Its antigen is unidentified. The CDR3 length is 13 residues. The V and J ends lost 8 bases and 4 bases respectively, with 13 bases between them. Per the germline V gene, CDR1 is SNHLY and CDR2 is FYNNEI. The PCR contained 60 Vbeta and 13 Jbeta primers. Method: immunoSEQ multiplex PCR; TCRdb's copy keeps in-frame clones and lacks some. This sample has 150,000 to 200,000 clones, with 65% to 70% found just once. The record originates from a study of cytomegalovirus exposure and HLA in healthy donors. Findings and limits, study-wide: Presence/absence analyses assumed roughly uniform sequencing depth across donors.

Input material: PBMCs. The TCR sequence derives from a man aged 30-40 years in good health and CMV-seropositive. The V and J genes are TRBV2 and TRBJ2-3; no firm D call. The CDR3 reads CASLISPADTQYF. The CDR3 DNA is TGTGCCAGCCTGATTTCGCCGGCAGATACGCAGTATTTT.